This is a list of T cell receptor beta chains from one sample in a study of T-cell memory formation after mild COVID-19. TCRdb re-called the 5' RACE reads through MiXCR, storing one row per CDR3 protein. The table includes hundreds of thousands of distinct CDR3 sequences, 15% to 20% detected once. Sequencing used PBMCs or a T cell subset sorted from them (not recorded which). Source of these receptors: an adult woman who had mild COVID-19 (a few samples of this study predate the infection). Cell type and time point are not known. Each CDR3 is given with its conserved first and last residue. D genes are given only for firm matches. Size is omitted from some rows. Given values are once, few, many or a class for expanded clones.

j_gene: TRBJ2-2
v_gene: TRBV7-9
abundance: few
d_gene: NA
CDR3aa: CASSDGWAGELFF
CDR3nt: TGTGCCAGCAGCGACGGATGGGCCGGGGAGCTGTTTTTT

j_gene: TRBJ2-7
v_gene: TRBV20-1
abundance: NA
d_gene: NA
CDR3aa: CSASGFLMSYEQYF
CDR3nt: TGCAGTGCTAGTGGGTTCCTAATGAGCTACGAGCAGTACTTC

j_gene: TRBJ2-1
v_gene: TRBV6-2/TRBV6-3
abundance: few
d_gene: NA
CDR3aa: CASSYTPTYNEQFF
CDR3nt: TGTGCCAGCAGTTACACCCCCACGTACAATGAGCAGTTCTTC

j_gene: TRBJ2-6
v_gene: TRBV7-6
abundance: NA
d_gene: NA
CDR3aa: CASSLGDTPGANVLTF
CDR3nt: TGTGCCAGCAGCTTAGGGGACACGCCTGGGGCCAACGTCCTGACTTTC

j_gene: TRBJ2-1
v_gene: TRBV7-2
abundance: NA
d_gene: TRBD2
CDR3aa: CASSLRFASGGHEQFF
CDR3nt: TGTGCCAGCAGCTTAAGGTTTGCTAGCGGGGGTCATGAGCAGTTCTTC

j_gene: TRBJ1-3
v_gene: TRBV7-9
abundance: NA
d_gene: NA
CDR3aa: CASTGPNWNTIYF
CDR3nt: TGTGCCAGCACTGGACCGAATTGGAACACCATATATTTT

j_gene: TRBJ2-2
v_gene: TRBV9
abundance: NA
d_gene: NA
CDR3aa: CASSVAIGELFF
CDR3nt: TGTGCCAGCAGCGTAGCCATCGGGGAGCTGTTTTTT

j_gene: TRBJ1-1
v_gene: TRBV12-3/TRBV12-4
abundance: few
d_gene: TRBD1
CDR3aa: CASSPGGAVEAFF
CDR3nt: TGTGCCAGCAGCCCAGGGGGCGCGGTTGAAGCTTTCTTT

j_gene: TRBJ2-2
v_gene: TRBV7-2
abundance: few
d_gene: NA
CDR3aa: CASSLSIDTGELFF
CDR3nt: TGTGCCAGCAGCTTATCGATAGACACCGGGGAGCTGTTTTTT

j_gene: TRBJ2-7
v_gene: TRBV6-2/TRBV6-3
abundance: few
d_gene: NA
CDR3aa: CASSQTGTSYEQYF
CDR3nt: TGTGCCAGCAGTCAAACCGGGACCTCCTACGAGCAGTACTTC

j_gene: TRBJ2-5
v_gene: TRBV20-1
abundance: NA
d_gene: TRBD1
CDR3aa: CSARARGQGKETQYF
CDR3nt: TGCAGTGCTAGAGCTAGGGGACAGGGTAAAGAGACCCAGTACTTC

j_gene: TRBJ2-3
v_gene: TRBV30
abundance: few
d_gene: NA
CDR3aa: CAWTGGTDTQYF
CDR3nt: TGTGCCTGGACGGGGGGCACAGATACGCAGTATTTT

j_gene: TRBJ2-7
v_gene: TRBV7-9
abundance: NA
d_gene: NA
CDR3aa: CASSYRGLGDEQYF
CDR3nt: TGTGCCAGCAGCTACCGGGGCCTCGGGGACGAGCAGTACTTC

j_gene: TRBJ1-1
v_gene: TRBV7-9
abundance: NA
d_gene: NA
CDR3aa: CASSSPGRTEAFF
CDR3nt: TGTGCCAGCAGCTCTCCGGGGAGGACTGAAGCTTTCTTT

j_gene: TRBJ2-3
v_gene: TRBV27
abundance: few
d_gene: NA
CDR3aa: CASSFINPFSTDTQYF
CDR3nt: TGTGCCAGCAGTTTTATCAATCCCTTCTCCACAGATACGCAGTATTTT

j_gene: TRBJ2-1
v_gene: TRBV12-3/TRBV12-4
abundance: NA
d_gene: TRBD2
CDR3aa: CASSPIAGGPDEQFF
CDR3nt: TGTGCCAGCAGTCCTATAGCGGGAGGGCCGGATGAGCAGTTCTTC

j_gene: TRBJ2-3
v_gene: TRBV5-1
abundance: NA
d_gene: TRBD2
CDR3aa: CASSSGLAGAADTDTQYF
CDR3nt: TGCGCCAGCAGCTCGGGACTAGCGGGAGCGGCGGACACAGATACGCAGTATTTT

j_gene: TRBJ2-1
v_gene: TRBV6-6
abundance: few
d_gene: NA
CDR3aa: CASSYPNEGEQFF
CDR3nt: TGTGCCAGCAGTTACCCCAATGAGGGAGAGCAGTTCTTC

j_gene: TRBJ1-5
v_gene: TRBV30
abundance: few
d_gene: NA
CDR3aa: CAWSVRTAPNQPQHF
CDR3nt: TGTGCCTGGAGTGTAAGGACAGCCCCCAATCAGCCCCAGCATTTT

j_gene: TRBJ1-1
v_gene: TRBV12-3/TRBV12-4
abundance: few
d_gene: NA
CDR3aa: CASSLGAGYNTEAFF
CDR3nt: TGTGCCAGCAGTTTAGGAGCAGGGTATAACACTGAAGCTTTCTTT

j_gene: TRBJ2-5
v_gene: TRBV12-3/TRBV12-4
abundance: few
d_gene: NA
CDR3aa: CASSTDSWGETQYF
CDR3nt: TGTGCCAGCAGTACGGACAGTTGGGGGGAGACCCAGTACTTC

j_gene: TRBJ2-5
v_gene: TRBV11-2
abundance: few
d_gene: NA
CDR3aa: CASSLSGGLQETQYF
CDR3nt: TGTGCCAGCAGCTTATCAGGGGGACTGCAAGAGACCCAGTACTTC

j_gene: TRBJ1-2
v_gene: TRBV6-2/TRBV6-3
abundance: NA
d_gene: TRBD1
CDR3aa: CASSPGGLGSYGYTF
CDR3nt: TGTGCCAGCAGTCCAGGGGGCTTAGGCTCTTATGGCTACACCTTC

j_gene: TRBJ2-7
v_gene: TRBV2
abundance: few
d_gene: NA
CDR3aa: CASSEDEGTLIF
CDR3nt: TGTGCCAGCAGTGAAGACGAGGGGACCCTGATCTTC

j_gene: TRBJ1-1
v_gene: TRBV5-1
abundance: few
d_gene: NA
CDR3aa: CASSLREVAEAFF
CDR3nt: TGCGCCAGCAGCTTGAGGGAAGTCGCTGAAGCTTTCTTT

j_gene: TRBJ2-4
v_gene: TRBV12-3/TRBV12-4
abundance: few
d_gene: TRBD2
CDR3aa: CASSSGTSANIQYF
CDR3nt: TGTGCCAGCAGTTCTGGGACTAGCGCAAACATTCAGTACTTC

j_gene: TRBJ2-3
v_gene: TRBV28
abundance: NA
d_gene: TRBD1
CDR3aa: CASSSQGDTSTDTQYF
CDR3nt: TGTGCCAGCAGCTCCCAGGGGGACACGAGCACAGATACGCAGTATTTT

j_gene: TRBJ2-5
v_gene: TRBV28
abundance: few
d_gene: NA
CDR3aa: CASRGQGSQETQYF
CDR3nt: TGTGCCAGCCGGGGGCAGGGTAGCCAAGAGACCCAGTACTTC

j_gene: TRBJ1-1
v_gene: TRBV20-1
abundance: NA
d_gene: NA
CDR3aa: CSASRPEAFF
CDR3nt: TGCAGTGCTAGTAGGCCTGAAGCTTTCTTT

j_gene: TRBJ2-1
v_gene: TRBV11-2
abundance: few
d_gene: NA
CDR3aa: CASSLGAAYGDEQFF
CDR3nt: TGTGCCAGCAGCTTAGGGGCGGCCTACGGGGATGAGCAGTTCTTC

j_gene: TRBJ2-5
v_gene: TRBV7-9
abundance: many
d_gene: NA
CDR3aa: CASSLALGEAETQYF
CDR3nt: TGTGCCAGCAGCTTAGCGCTTGGGGAGGCGGAGACCCAGTACTTC

j_gene: TRBJ1-5
v_gene: TRBV15
abundance: few
d_gene: TRBD1
CDR3aa: CATSRLRQGIRDQPQHF
CDR3nt: TGTGCCACCAGCAGACTACGACAGGGGATAAGGGATCAGCCCCAGCATTTT

j_gene: TRBJ1-3
v_gene: TRBV5-1
abundance: NA
d_gene: NA
CDR3aa: CASSFWGDSGNTIYF
CDR3nt: TGCGCCAGCAGCTTCTGGGGAGACTCTGGAAACACCATATATTTT

j_gene: TRBJ2-5
v_gene: TRBV7-9
abundance: few
d_gene: TRBD2
CDR3aa: CASSSPSGRLQETQYF
CDR3nt: TGTGCCAGCAGCTCCCCTAGCGGGCGACTCCAAGAGACCCAGTACTTC

j_gene: TRBJ2-1
v_gene: TRBV12-3/TRBV12-4
abundance: few
d_gene: TRBD2
CDR3aa: CASEPRGSYNEQFF
CDR3nt: TGTGCCAGCGAGCCTCGCGGGAGCTACAATGAGCAGTTCTTC